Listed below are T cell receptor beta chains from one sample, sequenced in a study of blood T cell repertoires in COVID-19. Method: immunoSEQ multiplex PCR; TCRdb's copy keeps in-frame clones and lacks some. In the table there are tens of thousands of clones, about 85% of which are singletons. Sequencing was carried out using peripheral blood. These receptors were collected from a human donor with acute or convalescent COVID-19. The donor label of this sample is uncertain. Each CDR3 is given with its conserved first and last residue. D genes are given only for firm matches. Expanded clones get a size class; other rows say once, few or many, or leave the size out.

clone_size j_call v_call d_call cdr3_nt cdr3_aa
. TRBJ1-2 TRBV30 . TGTGCCTGGAGGATCAGCTATGGCTACACCTTC CAWRISYGYTF
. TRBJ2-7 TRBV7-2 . TGTGCCAGCAGCCCAGGATGGCTTCGGGGTTCCTACGAGCAGTACTTC CASSPGWLRGSYEQYF
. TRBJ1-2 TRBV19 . TGTGCCAGTAATTTCAGGGCAACCTATGGCTACACCTTC CASNFRATYGYTF
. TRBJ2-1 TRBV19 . TGTGCCAGTAGTCCCGTTGAGTACAATGAGCAGTTCTTC CASSPVEYNEQFF
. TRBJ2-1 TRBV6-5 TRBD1 TGTGCCAGCAGTAGTCCCGGGACAGGGAGCAATGAGCAGTTCTTC CASSSPGTGSNEQFF
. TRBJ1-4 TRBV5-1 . TGCGCCAGCAGCTTGGTTGGCAGGGGTGTCTCACCTGAAAAACTGTTTTTT CASSLVGRGVSPEKLFF
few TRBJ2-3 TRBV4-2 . TGTGCCAGCAGCCAAGAGCGGGTAGCAGATACGCAGTATTTT CASSQERVADTQYF
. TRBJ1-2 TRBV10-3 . TGTGCCATCACCGACGACAGTAACTATGGCTACACCTTC CAITDDSNYGYTF
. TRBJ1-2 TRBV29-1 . TGCAGCGTTGACGCCGGGGTCAGCTATGGCTACACCTTC CSVDAGVSYGYTF
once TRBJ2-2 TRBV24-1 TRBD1 TGTGCCACCAGTGATCCCGGACAGGGGGACACCGGGGAGCTGTTTTTT CATSDPGQGDTGELFF
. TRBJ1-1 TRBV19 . TGTGCCAGTACCGACAGGACGAACACTGAAGCTTTCTTT CASTDRTNTEAFF
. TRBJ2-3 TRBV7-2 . TGTGCCAGCAGCCCACACCCGACAGATACGCAGTATTTT CASSPHPTDTQYF
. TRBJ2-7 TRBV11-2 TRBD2 TGTGCCAGCAGCTTAGAGGATAATCAGGGACTAGCGGGAATCTACGAGCAGTACTTC CASSLEDNQGLAGIYEQYF
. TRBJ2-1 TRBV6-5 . TGTGCCAGCAGTTTGCGACACGGTGAGCAGTTCTTC CASSLRHGEQFF
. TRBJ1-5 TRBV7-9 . TGTGCCAGCAGCTTAATGGGGGGGTGGCCCCAGCATTTT CASSLMGGWPQHF
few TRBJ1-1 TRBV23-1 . TGCGCCAGCAGTCAATCTGGGCGAACTGAAGCTTTCTTT CASSQSGRTEAFF
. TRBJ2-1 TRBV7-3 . TGTGCCCGCCAAACTCTTACTTCCTACAATGAGCAGTTCTTC CARQTLTSYNEQFF
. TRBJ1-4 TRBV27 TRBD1 TGTGCCAGTGGTTTCAGGGGGTCTAATGAAAAACTGTTTTTT CASGFRGSNEKLFF
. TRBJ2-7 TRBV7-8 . TGTGCCAGCAGCTTCAGGGTAGGGGGATCCTACGAGCAGTACTTC CASSFRVGGSYEQYF
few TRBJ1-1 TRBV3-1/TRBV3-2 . TGTGCCAGCAGCCTTACCTGGGACTCGAACACTGAAGCTTTCTTT CASSLTWDSNTEAFF
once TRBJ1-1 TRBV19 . TGTGCCAGTACCCCCACCGCTTTTTCGGGCACTGAAGCTTTCTTT CASTPTAFSGTEAFF
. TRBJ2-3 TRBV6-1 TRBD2 TGTGCCAGCAGTGAAGTTGGGTGGACTAGCGGGAGGGATACGCAGTATTTT CASSEVGWTSGRDTQYF
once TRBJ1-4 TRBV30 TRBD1 TGTGCCTGGAGACCGACAGGGGTAGAAAAACTGTTTTTT CAWRPTGVEKLFF
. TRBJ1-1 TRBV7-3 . TGTGCCAGCAGCCTAAATGGGGGGGACACTGAAGCTTTCTTT CASSLNGGDTEAFF
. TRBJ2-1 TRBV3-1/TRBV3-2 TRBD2 TGTGCCAGCAGCCAAGATTGGTCTGGCGGGAGGGTTAAGTTCTTC CASSQDWSGGRVKFF
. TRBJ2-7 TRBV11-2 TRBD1 TGTGCCAGCAGCTCCTTTTTGGGGACAGGGGTTTACGAGCAGTACTTC CASSSFLGTGVYEQYF
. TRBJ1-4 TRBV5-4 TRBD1 TGTGCCAGCAGCAGGACAGGGGAGGAAACTAATGAAAAACTGTTTTTT CASSRTGEETNEKLFF
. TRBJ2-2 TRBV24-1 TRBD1 TGTGCCACCAGAACGGGACAGGGGGACACCGGGGAGCTGTTTTTT CATRTGQGDTGELFF
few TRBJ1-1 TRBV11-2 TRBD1 TGTGCCAGCAGCTTCGGGACAGATACCTCTGCGTACTTT CASSFGTDTSAYF
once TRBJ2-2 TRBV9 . TGTGCCAGCAGCGTAGGGGCCAACACCGGGGAGCTGTTTTTT CASSVGANTGELFF
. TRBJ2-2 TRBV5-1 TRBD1 TGCGCCAGCAGGAGGACAGGGTTAGGGACCGGGGAGCTGTTTTTT CASRRTGLGTGELFF
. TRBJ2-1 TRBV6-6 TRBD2 TGTGCCAGCAGTCGACTAGCGGAGCAGTTCTTC CASSRLAEQFF
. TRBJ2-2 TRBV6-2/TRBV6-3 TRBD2 TGTGCCAGCAGCTATGGACTAGCGGGAGTTACGAACACCGGGGAGCTGTTTTTT CASSYGLAGVTNTGELFF
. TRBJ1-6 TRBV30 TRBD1 TGTGCCTGGAGGGGACAGGGGATTTTTGAACCCCTCCACTTT CAWRGQGIFEPLHF
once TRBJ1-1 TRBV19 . TGTGCCAGTAGTCCCGGGACACTGAACACTGAAGCTTTCTTT CASSPGTLNTEAFF
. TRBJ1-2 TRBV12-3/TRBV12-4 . TGTGCCAGCAGCCCCAGGGCCCGCTATGGCTACACCTTC CASSPRARYGYTF
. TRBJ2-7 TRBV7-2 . TGTGCCAGCAGCTTTAGTCACTCCTACGAGCAGTACTTC CASSFSHSYEQYF
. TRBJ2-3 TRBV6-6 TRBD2 TGTGCCAGCAGTGCGCCCGGGAGGTACACAGATACGCAGTATTTT CASSAPGRYTDTQYF
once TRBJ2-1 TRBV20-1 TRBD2 TGCAGTGCTAGTCAGGGTAGCGGGGGGGCGAATGAGCAGTTCTTC CSASQGSGGANEQFF
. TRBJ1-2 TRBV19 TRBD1 TGTGCCAGTAGTGCGGGGACAGCTAACTATGGCTACACCTTC CASSAGTANYGYTF
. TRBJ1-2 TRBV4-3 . TGCGCCAGCAGCCCTAGGACAGCGAACTATGGCTACACCTTC CASSPRTANYGYTF
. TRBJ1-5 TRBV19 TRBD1 TGTGCCAGTAGTATGGGGAAGGGGGCAGGGCAGCCCCAGCATTTT CASSMGKGAGQPQHF
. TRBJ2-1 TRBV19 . TGTGCCAGTAGTATTAATCCTGGCGGGACGTTTCACAATGAGCAGTTCTTC CASSINPGGTFHNEQFF
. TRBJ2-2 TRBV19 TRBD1 TGTGCCAGTAGAACCGGGACAGGGAACACCGGGGAGCTGTTTTTT CASRTGTGNTGELFF
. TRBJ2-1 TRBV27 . TGTGCCAGCAGTTTGGGCCCCGAGCAGTTCTTC CASSLGPEQFF